The clone carrying this T cell receptor beta chain was found many times. Trimming shortened V by 8 bases and J by 1 base, and 13 bases separated the two germline ends. The CDR3 sequence is 14 residues long. These data belong to a study of T-cell reconstitution after alpha-beta-depleted transplantation in children. Unique molecular identifiers tagged the TCRbeta library. TCRdb processed the PCR reads anew with MiXCR; each CDR3 protein has one entry. The repertoire holds some 200,000 distinct CDR3 sequences, around 9.2% seen once, with 35% to 45% in the top ten. This sequence originates from a male patient under 10 years old who had a stem cell transplant for acute myeloid leukemia, so the T cells may come from the graft donor. J is TRBJ2-3 and V is TRBV12-3 or TRBV12-4; no definite D call. The starting material was PBMCs, mostly from graft donor cells, obtained 360 days after TCRalphabeta/CD19-depleted stem cell transplant. The CDR3 region is CASAKFSRTDTQYF. For the CDR3, the DNA is TGTGCCAGCGCCAAGTTCTCTCGCACAGATACGCAGTATTTT.